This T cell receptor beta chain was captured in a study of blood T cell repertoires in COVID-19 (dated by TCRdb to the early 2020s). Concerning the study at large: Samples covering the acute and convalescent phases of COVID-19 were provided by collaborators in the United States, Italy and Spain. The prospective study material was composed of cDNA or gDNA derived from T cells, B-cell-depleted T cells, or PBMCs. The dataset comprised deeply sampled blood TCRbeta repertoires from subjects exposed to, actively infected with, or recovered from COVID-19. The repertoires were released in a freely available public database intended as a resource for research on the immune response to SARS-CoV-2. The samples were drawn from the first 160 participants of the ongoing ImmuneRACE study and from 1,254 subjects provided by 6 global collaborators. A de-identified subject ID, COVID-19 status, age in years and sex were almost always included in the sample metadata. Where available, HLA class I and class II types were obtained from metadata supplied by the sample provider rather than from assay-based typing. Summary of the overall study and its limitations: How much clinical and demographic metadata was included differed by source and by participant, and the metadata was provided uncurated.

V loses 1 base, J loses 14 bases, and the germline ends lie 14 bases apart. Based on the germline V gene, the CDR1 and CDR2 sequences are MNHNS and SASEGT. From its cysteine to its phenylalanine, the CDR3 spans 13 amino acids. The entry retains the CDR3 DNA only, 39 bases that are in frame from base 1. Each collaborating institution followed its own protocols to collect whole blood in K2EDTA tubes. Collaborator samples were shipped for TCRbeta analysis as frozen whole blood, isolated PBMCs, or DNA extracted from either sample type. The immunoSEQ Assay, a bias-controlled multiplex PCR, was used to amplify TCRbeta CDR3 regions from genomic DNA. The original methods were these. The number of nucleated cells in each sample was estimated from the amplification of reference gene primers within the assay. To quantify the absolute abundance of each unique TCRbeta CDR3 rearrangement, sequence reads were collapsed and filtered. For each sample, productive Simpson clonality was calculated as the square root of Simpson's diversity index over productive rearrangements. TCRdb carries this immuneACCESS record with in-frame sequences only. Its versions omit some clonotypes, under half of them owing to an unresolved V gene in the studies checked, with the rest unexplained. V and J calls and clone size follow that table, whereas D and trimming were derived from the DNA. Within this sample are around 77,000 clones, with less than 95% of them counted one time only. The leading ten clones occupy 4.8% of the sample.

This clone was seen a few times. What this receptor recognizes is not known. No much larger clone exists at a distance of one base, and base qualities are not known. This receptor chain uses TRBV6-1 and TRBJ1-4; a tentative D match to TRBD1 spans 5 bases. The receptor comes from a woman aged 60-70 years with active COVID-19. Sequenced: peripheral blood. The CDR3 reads CASSEDTRRGLFF. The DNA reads TGTGCCAGCAGTGAAGATACGAGGCGGGGGCTGTTTTTT.